The T cell receptor beta chain described here comes from a study of T cell responses to AZD1222 COVID-19 vaccine. The germline V gene encodes CDR1 SNHLY and CDR2 FYNNEI. Deletions cut 2 bases from V and 2 bases from J, with 10 bases between. The CDR3 length is 15 residues. Study-level points and caveats: Two AZD1222 administrations were followed by greater Spike-specific TCR breadth and depth. Donors skewed white British and female; clonal diversity was possibly underestimated.

For this clone: No antigen is known for it.

Sequenced by immunoSEQ multiplex PCR; TCRdb stores in-frame clones only, minus some. This sample has approximately 75,000 clones; more than 75% occur once, and the top ten carry about 17%. The rearrangement links TRBV2 to TRBJ1-5; D is undetermined. This specimen consisted of peripheral blood, obtained 28 days after the second AZD1222 dose. The sequence came from an adult who received the AZD1222 COVID-19 vaccine. Here the CDR3 DNA reads TGTGCCAGCAGTGAACAAGCCCTAGGCAATCAGCCCCAGCATTTT. Translation gives CASSEQALGNQPQHF. The full variable domain, completed using reference TRBV2 and TRBJ1-5, is EPEVTQTPSHQVTQMGQEVILRCVPISNHLYFYWYRQILGQKVEFLVSFYNNEISEKSEIFDDQFSVERPDGSNFTLKIRSTKLEDSAMYFCASSEQALGNQPQHFGDGTRLSIL.